This T cell receptor beta chain was sequenced for a study of blood T cell repertoires in COVID-19. Study-level background: Samples representing acute and convalescent COVID-19 were sourced from the United States, Italy and Spain. PBMCs, B-cell-depleted T cells, or T cells were the source of the cDNA or gDNA that made up the material.

CDR1 and CDR2 (germline): SGHTA, FQGTGA. Germline trimming cut 2 bases from V and 5 bases from J; bases unmatched to any gene: 7. CDR3 length: 15 amino acids. Per the original methods: Estimated nucleated cell counts came from reference gene primer amplification. Profiling relied on immunoSEQ multiplex PCR, and the TCRdb table lists in-frame clones only, not all of them. The V and J calls and the clone size are those of that table, but D and trimming were determined from the DNA. The repertoire holds fewer than 250,000 clones, with roughly 80% as singletons. Sequencing input: peripheral blood. The rearrangement uses TRBV7-3 and TRBJ1-1; 8 nucleotides line up with TRBD1. This TCR was recovered from a man between 60 and 70 years old with acute or convalescent COVID-19. DNA of the CDR3: TGTGCCAGCAGCTTATCCCCGGACAGGGATACTGAAGCTTTCTTT. Its translation: CASSLSPDRDTEAFF.